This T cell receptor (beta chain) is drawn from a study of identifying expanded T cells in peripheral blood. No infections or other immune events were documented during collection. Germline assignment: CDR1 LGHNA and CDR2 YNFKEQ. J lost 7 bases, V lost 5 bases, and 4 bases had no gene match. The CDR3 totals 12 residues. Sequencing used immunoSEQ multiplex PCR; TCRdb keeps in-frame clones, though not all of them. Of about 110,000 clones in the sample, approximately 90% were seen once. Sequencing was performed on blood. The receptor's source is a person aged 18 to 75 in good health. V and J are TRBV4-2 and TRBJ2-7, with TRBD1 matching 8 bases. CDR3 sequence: CASSWTGREQYF. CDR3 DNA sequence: TGTGCCAGCAGCTGGACAGGGAGGGAGCAGTACTTC.